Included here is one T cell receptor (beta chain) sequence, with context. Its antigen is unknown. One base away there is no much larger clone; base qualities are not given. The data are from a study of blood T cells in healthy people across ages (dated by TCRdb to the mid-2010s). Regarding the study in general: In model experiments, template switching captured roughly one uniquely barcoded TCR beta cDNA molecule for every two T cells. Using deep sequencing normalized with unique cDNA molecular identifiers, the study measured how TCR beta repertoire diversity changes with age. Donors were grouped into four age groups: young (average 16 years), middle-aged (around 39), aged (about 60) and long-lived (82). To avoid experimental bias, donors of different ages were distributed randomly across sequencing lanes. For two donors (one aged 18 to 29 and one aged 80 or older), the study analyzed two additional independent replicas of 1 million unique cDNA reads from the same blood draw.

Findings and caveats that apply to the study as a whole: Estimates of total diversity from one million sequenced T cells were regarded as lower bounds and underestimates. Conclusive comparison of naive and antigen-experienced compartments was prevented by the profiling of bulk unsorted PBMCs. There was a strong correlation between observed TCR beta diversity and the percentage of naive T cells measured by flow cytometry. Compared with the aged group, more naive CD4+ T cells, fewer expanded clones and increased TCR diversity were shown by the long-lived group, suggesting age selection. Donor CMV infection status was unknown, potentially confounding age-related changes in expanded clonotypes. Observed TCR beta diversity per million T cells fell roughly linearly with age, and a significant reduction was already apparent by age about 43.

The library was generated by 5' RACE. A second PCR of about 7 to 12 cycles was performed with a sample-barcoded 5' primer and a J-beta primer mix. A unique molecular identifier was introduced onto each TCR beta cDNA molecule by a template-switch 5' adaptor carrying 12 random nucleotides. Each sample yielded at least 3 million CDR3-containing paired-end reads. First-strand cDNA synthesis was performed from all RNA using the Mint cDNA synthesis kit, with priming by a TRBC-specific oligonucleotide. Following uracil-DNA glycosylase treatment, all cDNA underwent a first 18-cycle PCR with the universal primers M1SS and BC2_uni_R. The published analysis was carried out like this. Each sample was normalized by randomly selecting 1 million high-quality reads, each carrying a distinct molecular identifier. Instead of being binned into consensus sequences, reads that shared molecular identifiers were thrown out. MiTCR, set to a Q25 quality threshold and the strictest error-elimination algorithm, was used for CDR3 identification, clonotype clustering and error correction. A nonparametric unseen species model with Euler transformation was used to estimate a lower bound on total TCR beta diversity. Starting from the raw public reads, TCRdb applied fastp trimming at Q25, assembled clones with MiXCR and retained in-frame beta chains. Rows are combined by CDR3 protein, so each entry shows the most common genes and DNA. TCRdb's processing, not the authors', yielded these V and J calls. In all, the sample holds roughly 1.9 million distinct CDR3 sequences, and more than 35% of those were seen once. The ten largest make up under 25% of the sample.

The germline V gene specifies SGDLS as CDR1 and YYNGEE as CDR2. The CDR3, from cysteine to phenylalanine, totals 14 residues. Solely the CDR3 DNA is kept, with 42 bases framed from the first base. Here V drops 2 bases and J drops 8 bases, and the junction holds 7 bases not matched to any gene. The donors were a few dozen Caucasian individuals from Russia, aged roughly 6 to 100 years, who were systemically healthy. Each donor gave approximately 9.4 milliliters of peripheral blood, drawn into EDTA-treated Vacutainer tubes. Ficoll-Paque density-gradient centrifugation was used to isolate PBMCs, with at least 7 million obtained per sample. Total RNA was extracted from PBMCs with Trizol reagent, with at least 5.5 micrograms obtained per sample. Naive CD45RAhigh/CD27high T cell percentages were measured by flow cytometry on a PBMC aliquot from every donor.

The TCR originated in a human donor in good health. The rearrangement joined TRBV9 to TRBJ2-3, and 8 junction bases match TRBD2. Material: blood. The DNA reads TGTGCCAGCAGCGTCCAGACTAGCGCGGGTACGCAGTATTTT. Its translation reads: CASSVQTSAGTQYF. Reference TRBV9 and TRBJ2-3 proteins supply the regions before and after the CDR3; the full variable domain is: DSGVTQTPKHLITATGQRVTLRCSPRSGDLSVYWYQQSLDQGLQFLIQYYNGEERAKGNILERFSAQQFPDLHSELNLSSLELGDSALYFCASSVQTSAGTQYFGPGTRLTVL.